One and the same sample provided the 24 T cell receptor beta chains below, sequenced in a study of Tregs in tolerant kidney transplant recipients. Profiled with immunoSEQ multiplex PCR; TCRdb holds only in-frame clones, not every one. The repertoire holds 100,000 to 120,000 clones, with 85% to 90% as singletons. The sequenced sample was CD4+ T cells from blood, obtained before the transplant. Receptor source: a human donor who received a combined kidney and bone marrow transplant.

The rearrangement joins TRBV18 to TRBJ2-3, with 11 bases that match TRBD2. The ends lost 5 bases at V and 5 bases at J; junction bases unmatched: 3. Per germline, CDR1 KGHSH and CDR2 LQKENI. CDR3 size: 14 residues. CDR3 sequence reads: CASSYGLAGDTQYF. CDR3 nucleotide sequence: TGTGCCAGCTCATACGGACTAGCGGGAGATACGCAGTATTTT.

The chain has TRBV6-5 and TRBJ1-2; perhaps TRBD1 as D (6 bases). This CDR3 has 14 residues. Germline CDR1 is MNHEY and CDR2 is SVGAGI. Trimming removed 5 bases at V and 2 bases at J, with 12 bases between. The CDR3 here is CASSTDRSNYGYTF. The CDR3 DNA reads TGTGCCAGCAGTACCGACAGGTCGAACTATGGCTACACCTTC.

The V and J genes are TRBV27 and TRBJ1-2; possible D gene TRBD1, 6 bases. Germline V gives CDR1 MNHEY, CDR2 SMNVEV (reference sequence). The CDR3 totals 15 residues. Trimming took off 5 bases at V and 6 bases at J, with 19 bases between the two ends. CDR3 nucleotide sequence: TGTGCCAGCAGTCGGACCGAGCTAGGGGGGGATGGCTACACCTTC. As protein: CASSRTELGGDGYTF.

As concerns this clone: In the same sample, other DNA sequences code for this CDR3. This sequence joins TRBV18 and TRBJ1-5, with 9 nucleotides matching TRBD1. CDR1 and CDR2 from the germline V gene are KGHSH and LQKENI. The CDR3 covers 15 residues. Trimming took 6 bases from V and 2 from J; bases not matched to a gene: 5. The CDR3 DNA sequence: TGTGCCAGCTCCCCCGACAGGGGGGGCAATCAGCCCCAGCATTTT. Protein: CASSPDRGGNQPQHF.

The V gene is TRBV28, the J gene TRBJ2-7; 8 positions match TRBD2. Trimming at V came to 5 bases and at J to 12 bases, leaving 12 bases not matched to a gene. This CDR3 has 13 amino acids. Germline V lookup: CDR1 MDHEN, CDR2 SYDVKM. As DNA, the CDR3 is TGTGCCAGCAGTGTGACTAGCGTCTCGGAGGGGTACTTC. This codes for CASSVTSVSEGYF. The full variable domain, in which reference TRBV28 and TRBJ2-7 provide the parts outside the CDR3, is DVKVTQSSRYLVKRTGEKVFLECVQDMDHENMFWYRQDPGLGLRLIYFSYDVKMKEKGDIPEGYSVSREKKERFSLILESASTNQTSMYLCASSVTSVSEGYFGPGTRLTVT.

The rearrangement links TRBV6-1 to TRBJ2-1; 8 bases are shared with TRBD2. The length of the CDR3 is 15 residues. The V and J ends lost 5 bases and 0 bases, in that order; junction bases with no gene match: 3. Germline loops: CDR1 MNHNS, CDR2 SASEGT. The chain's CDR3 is CASSLAGYSYNEQFF. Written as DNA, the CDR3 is TGTGCCAGCAGTTTAGCGGGGTACTCCTACAATGAGCAGTTCTTC.

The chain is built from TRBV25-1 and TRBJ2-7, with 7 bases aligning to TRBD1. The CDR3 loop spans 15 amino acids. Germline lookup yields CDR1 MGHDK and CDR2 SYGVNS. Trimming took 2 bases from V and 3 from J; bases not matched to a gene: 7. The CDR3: CASSERGRFVYEQYF. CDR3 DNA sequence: TGTGCCAGCAGTGAAAGGGGGCGCTTTGTCTACGAGCAGTACTTC.

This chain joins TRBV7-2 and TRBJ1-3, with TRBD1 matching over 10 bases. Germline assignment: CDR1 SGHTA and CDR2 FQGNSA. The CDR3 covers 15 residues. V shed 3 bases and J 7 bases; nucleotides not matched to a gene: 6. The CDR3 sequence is CASSFRQGAGNTIYF. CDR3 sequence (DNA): TGTGCCAGCAGCTTCAGACAGGGGGCCGGGAACACCATATATTTT.

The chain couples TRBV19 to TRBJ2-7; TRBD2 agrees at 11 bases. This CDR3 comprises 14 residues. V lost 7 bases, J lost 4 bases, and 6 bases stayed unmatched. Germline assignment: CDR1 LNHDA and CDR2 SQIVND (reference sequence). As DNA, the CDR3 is TGTGCCAGTACCTCCGGGACTAGCGGTTACGAGCAGTACTTC. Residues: CASTSGTSGYEQYF. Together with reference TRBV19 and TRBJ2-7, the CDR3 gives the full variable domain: DGGITQSPKYLFRKEGQNVTLSCEQNLNHDAMYWYRQDPGQGLRLIYYSQIVNDFQKGDIAEGYSVSREKKESFPLTVTSAQKNPTAFYLCASTSGTSGYEQYFGPGTRLTVT.

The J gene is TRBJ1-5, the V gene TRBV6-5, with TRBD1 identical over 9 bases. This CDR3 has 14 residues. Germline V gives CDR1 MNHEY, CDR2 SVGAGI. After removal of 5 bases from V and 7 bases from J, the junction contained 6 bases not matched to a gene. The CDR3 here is CASSRDREGQPQHF. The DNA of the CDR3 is TGTGCCAGCAGTCGGGACAGGGAAGGACAGCCCCAGCATTTT.

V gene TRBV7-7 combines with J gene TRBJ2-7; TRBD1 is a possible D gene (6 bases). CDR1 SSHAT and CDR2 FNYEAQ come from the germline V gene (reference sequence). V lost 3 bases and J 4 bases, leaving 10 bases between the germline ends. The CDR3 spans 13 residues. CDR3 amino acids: CASSFRGGYEQYF. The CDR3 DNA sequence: TGTGCCAGCAGCTTCAGGGGTGGGTACGAGCAGTACTTC.

The chain's CDR3 is CASSLQGGSGTEAFF. The CDR3 bases are TGTGCCAGCAGCCTGCAGGGTGGGTCAGGAACTGAAGCTTTCTTT. This rearrangement joins TRBV14 to TRBJ1-1; TRBD1 is a possible D gene (5 bases). Per germline, CDR1 SGHDN and CDR2 FVKESK. The V end lost 4 bases, the J end lost 5 bases, and 17 bases lay between the germline ends. The CDR3 is 15 amino acids.

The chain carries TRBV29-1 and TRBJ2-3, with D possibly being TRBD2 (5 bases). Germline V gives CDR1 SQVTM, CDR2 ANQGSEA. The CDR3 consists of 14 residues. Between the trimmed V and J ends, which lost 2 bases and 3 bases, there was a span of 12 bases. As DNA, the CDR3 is TGCAGCGTTGAAATTCGGGGTCGGACAGATACGCAGTATTTT. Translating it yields CSVEIRGRTDTQYF.

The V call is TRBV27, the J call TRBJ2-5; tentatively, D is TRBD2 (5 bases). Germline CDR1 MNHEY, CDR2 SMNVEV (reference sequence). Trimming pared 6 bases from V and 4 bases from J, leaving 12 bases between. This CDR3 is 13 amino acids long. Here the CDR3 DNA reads TGTGCCAGCAGAGGACGGACTGTAGAGACCCAGTACTTC. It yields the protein CASRGRTVETQYF.

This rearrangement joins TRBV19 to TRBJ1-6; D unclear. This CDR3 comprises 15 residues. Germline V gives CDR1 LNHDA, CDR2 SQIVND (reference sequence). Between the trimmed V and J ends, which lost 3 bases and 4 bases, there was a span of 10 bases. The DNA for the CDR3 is TGTGCCAGTAGTATCTATGCGGATTATAATTCACCCCTCCACTTT. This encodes CASSIYADYNSPLHF. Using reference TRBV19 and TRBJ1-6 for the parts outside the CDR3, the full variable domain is DGGITQSPKYLFRKEGQNVTLSCEQNLNHDAMYWYRQDPGQGLRLIYYSQIVNDFQKGDIAEGYSVSREKKESFPLTVTSAQKNPTAFYLCASSIYADYNSPLHFGNGTRLTVT.

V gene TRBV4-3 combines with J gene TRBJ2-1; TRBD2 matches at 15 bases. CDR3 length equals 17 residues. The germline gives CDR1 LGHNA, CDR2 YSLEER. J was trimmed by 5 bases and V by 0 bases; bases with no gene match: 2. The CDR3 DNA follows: TGCGCCAGCAGCCAAGACGGACTAGCGGGAGGGCACAATGAGCAGTTCTTC. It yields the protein CASSQDGLAGGHNEQFF.

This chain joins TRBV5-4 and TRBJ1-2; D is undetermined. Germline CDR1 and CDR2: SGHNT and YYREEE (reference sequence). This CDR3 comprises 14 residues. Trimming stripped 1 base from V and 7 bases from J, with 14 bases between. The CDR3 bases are TGTGCCAGCAGCTTGTTGATCACCTCGGGTGGCTACACCTTC. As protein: CASSLLITSGGYTF.

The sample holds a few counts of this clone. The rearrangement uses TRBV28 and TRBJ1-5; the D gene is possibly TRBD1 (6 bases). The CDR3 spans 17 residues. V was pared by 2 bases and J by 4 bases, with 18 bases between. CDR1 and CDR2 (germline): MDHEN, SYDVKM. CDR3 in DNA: TGTGCCAGCAGTTTACAGGGAGGGGGGAAGACGAATCAGCCCCAGCATTTT. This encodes CASSLQGGGKTNQPQHF.

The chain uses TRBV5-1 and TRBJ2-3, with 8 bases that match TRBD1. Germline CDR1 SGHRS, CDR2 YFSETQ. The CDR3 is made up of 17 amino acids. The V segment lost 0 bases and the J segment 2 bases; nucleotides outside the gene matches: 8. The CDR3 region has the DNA TGCGCCAGCAGCTTGGACCCTGGACAGGGCTCCACAGATACGCAGTATTTT. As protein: CASSLDPGQGSTDTQYF.

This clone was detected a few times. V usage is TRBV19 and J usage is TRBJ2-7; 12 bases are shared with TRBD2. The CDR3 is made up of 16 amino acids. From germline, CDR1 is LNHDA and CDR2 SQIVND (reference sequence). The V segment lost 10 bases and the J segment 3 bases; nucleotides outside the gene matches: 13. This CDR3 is CATRRLAGVSGYEQYF. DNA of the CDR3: TGTGCCACACGGAGACTAGCGGGAGTATCAGGCTACGAGCAGTACTTC.

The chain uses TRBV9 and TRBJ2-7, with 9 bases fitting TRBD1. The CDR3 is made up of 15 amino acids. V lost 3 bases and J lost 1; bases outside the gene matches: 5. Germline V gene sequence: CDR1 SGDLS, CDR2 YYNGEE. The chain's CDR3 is CASSGGQGRSYEQYF. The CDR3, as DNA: TGTGCCAGCAGCGGGGGACAGGGTAGGTCCTACGAGCAGTACTTC. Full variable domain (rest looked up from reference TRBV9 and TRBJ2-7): DSGVTQTPKHLITATGQRVTLRCSPRSGDLSVYWYQQSLDQGLQFLIQYYNGEERAKGNILERFSAQQFPDLHSELNLSSLELGDSALYFCASSGGQGRSYEQYFGPGTRLTVT.

The DNA for the CDR3 is TGTGCCACCCACCCAGGGGGCTCCTACGAGCAGTACTTC. It translates to CATHPGGSYEQYF. The genes are TRBV6-6 and TRBJ2-7; 7 bases align to TRBD1. Germline CDR1 reads MNHNY; CDR2 reads SVGAGI (reference sequence). The CDR3 has 13 residues. Germline trimming cut 10 bases from V and 0 bases from J; bases unmatched to any gene: 6.

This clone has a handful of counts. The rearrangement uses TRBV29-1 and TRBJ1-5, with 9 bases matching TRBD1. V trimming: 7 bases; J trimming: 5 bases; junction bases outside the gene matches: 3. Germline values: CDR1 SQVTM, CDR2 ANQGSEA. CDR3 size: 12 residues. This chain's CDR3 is CSARTGDQPQHF. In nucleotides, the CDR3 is TGCAGCGCTAGGACAGGGGATCAGCCCCAGCATTTT. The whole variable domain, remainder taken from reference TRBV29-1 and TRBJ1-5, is SAVISQKPSRDICQRGTSLTIQCQVDSQVTMMFWYRQQPGQSLTLIATANQGSEATYESGFVIDKFPISRPNLTFSTLTVSNMSPEDSSIYLCSARTGDQPQHFGDGTRLSIL.

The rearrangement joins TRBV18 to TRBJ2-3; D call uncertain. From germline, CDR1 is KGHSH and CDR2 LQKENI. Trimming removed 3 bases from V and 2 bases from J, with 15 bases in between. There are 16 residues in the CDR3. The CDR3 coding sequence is TGTGCCAGCTCACCCCGGCCGAGGAAACCCACAGATACGCAGTATTTT. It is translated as CASSPRPRKPTDTQYF.